This TCR beta chain was observed in a study of vaccination and CD4 T cells after COVID-19. As for the study in general: Researchers treated cells with overlapping spike peptides taken from SARS-CoV-2, HCoV-NL63, HCoV-OC43 and HCoV-229E.

The treatment is: roughly 10-day PBMC culture with coronavirus spike peptide pools or control peptides (ViraFEST assay). A few counts support this clonotype. The antigen is unknown. Sequencing of DNA taken from cultured CD4+ T cells relied on the Oncomine TCR Beta short-read assay. A single record per CDR3 protein comes from TCRdb applying MiXCR to the PCR reads. Found here are just over 15,000 distinct CDR3 sequences, 40% to 60% of them singletons; the top ten hold around 15%. The germline V and J ends were trimmed by 2 bases and 3 bases, with 12 bases remaining between them. CDR1 is MDHEN, CDR2 SYDVKM, per germline. CDR3 length: 15 amino acids.

The starting material was CD4+ T cells from blood, cultured in vitro, obtained before SARS-CoV-2 vaccination. This TCR was sampled from a human donor who had recovered from COVID-19. The chain combines TRBV28 with TRBJ2-3, with D hard to call. CDR3 nucleotide sequence: TGTGCCAGCAGTTTAGGTTTAGTTACAACAGATACGCAGTATTTT. Amino acids: CASSLGLVTTDTQYF.